Below, one T cell receptor beta chain is given with its context. The source of the sample is a study of blood T cell repertoires in COVID-19. Germline V CDR1 and CDR2: ENHRY, SYGVKD. V was shortened by 2 bases and J by 5 bases, with 12 bases between the two germline ends. The CDR3 sequence is 15 residues long. Study processing details: By means of reference gene primer amplification, nucleated cell counts were estimated. The data were produced by immunoSEQ multiplex PCR, yet TCRdb's version contains in-frame clones alone and is incomplete. D and trimming come from the DNA, and the V and J calls and clone size come from that table. The table has more than 65,000 clones, roughly four fifths seen once.

The chain uses TRBV10-3 and TRBJ1-4, with D perhaps TRBD1 (5 bases). The sequenced sample was peripheral blood. The receptor comes from a human donor in a cohort sampled during active COVID-19. DNA for the CDR3: TGTGCCATCAGTGAGGGGCACAGGCTCAATGAAAAACTGTTTTTT. This sequence encodes CAISEGHRLNEKLFF.